This is a list of T cell receptor beta chains from one sample in a study of shared clonotypes between healthy human individuals. The data were produced by immunoSEQ multiplex PCR, yet TCRdb's version contains in-frame clones alone and is incomplete. This sample has over 850,000 clones; approximately 80% occur once, and the top ten carry more than 0.5%. What was sequenced was memory CD4+ T cells from PBMCs. These receptors all come from a man aged 18 to 29 in good health. Some clones in this sample may be carry-over from other donors' samples. CDR3s include the opening cysteine and the closing phenylalanine or tryptophan.

v_call: TRBV4-2; j_call: TRBJ2-3; cdr3_aa: CASRQLAGVGDTQYF
v_call: TRBV28; j_call: TRBJ1-1; cdr3_aa: CASSLVGAGEAFF
v_call: TRBV20-1; j_call: TRBJ2-2; cdr3_aa: CRTSGTGELFF
v_call: TRBV2; j_call: TRBJ1-1; cdr3_aa: CASSDDANTEAFF
v_call: TRBV10-3; j_call: TRBJ1-2; cdr3_aa: CAISEQNYGYTF
v_call: TRBV19; j_call: TRBJ1-2; cdr3_aa: CASSIQRQGDANYGYTF
v_call: TRBV7-6; j_call: TRBJ2-1; cdr3_aa: CASSARQGANEQFF
v_call: TRBV5-1; j_call: TRBJ2-2; cdr3_aa: CASSSGTSGSATGELFF
v_call: TRBV18; j_call: TRBJ2-3; cdr3_aa: CASALGGPDTQYF
v_call: TRBV5-4; j_call: TRBJ1-2; cdr3_aa: CASSLDRGGYGYTF
v_call: TRBV9; j_call: TRBJ2-1; cdr3_aa: CASSVAASSYNEQFF
v_call: TRBV30; j_call: TRBJ2-1; cdr3_aa: CAWSVGLANEQFF
v_call: TRBV7-9; j_call: TRBJ2-1; cdr3_aa: CASSLALRGRDNEQFF
v_call: TRBV6-1; j_call: TRBJ2-7; cdr3_aa: CASSLGQGGEQYF
v_call: TRBV28; j_call: TRBJ2-7; cdr3_aa: CASSFIKGTDQTYEQYF
v_call: TRBV5-6; j_call: TRBJ1-6; cdr3_aa: CASANRDEVSPLHF
v_call: TRBV7-8; j_call: TRBJ2-7; cdr3_aa: CASSPWDRGSYEQYF
v_call: TRBV6-1; j_call: TRBJ1-5; cdr3_aa: CASSWDSLNQPQHF
v_call: TRBV7-3; j_call: TRBJ1-5; cdr3_aa: CASSLQGNSNQPQHF
v_call: TRBV9; j_call: TRBJ2-1; cdr3_aa: CASSVGAPSEQFF
v_call: TRBV5-1; j_call: TRBJ1-1; cdr3_aa: CASSLPRAGNTEAFF
v_call: TRBV20-1; j_call: TRBJ2-1; cdr3_aa: CSARRNEQFF
v_call: TRBV5-1; j_call: TRBJ1-5; cdr3_aa: CASSEGRHQPQHF
v_call: TRBV6-5; j_call: TRBJ1-2; cdr3_aa: CASSPTRALGYTF
v_call: TRBV6-5; j_call: TRBJ2-1; cdr3_aa: CASSYQGGYNEQFF
v_call: TRBV28; j_call: TRBJ1-3; cdr3_aa: CASSFPRGNTIYF
v_call: TRBV5-1; j_call: TRBJ1-1; cdr3_aa: CASSSNPGNTEAFF
v_call: TRBV14; j_call: TRBJ2-3; cdr3_aa: CASSHGADTQYF
v_call: TRBV2; j_call: TRBJ1-5; cdr3_aa: CASSGDRGAGNQPQHF
v_call: TRBV2; j_call: TRBJ2-2; cdr3_aa: CASNQGGTGELFF
v_call: TRBV5-1; j_call: TRBJ2-2; cdr3_aa: CASTERGTGGVGELFF
v_call: TRBV2; j_call: TRBJ2-1; cdr3_aa: CASRYAAGVVNEQFF
v_call: TRBV7-2; j_call: TRBJ2-3; cdr3_aa: CASSGTLYTDTQYF
v_call: TRBV2; j_call: TRBJ2-7; cdr3_aa: CASSAESRVPEQYF
v_call: TRBV6-5; j_call: TRBJ1-1; cdr3_aa: CASSYSRAGPTEAFF
v_call: TRBV28; j_call: TRBJ1-2; cdr3_aa: CASMLGTYYGYTF
v_call: TRBV6-4; j_call: TRBJ2-3; cdr3_aa: CASSLGPLGTDTQYF
v_call: TRBV7-2; j_call: TRBJ1-1; cdr3_aa: CASSLGGVQNTEAFF
v_call: TRBV15; j_call: TRBJ2-5; cdr3_aa: CATSGVTSFATQYF
v_call: TRBV7-8; j_call: TRBJ2-2; cdr3_aa: CASSLNTGEATGELFF
v_call: TRBV5-4; j_call: TRBJ2-7; cdr3_aa: CASSRQLAESYEQYF
v_call: TRBV2; j_call: TRBJ2-3; cdr3_aa: CASRGEGTQYF
v_call: TRBV5-6; j_call: TRBJ1-2; cdr3_aa: CASSLLGPDYGYTF
v_call: TRBV10-3; j_call: TRBJ2-1; cdr3_aa: CAISESPAPSYNEQFF
v_call: TRBV29-1; j_call: TRBJ2-3; cdr3_aa: CSVPPSGTDTQYF
v_call: TRBV14; j_call: TRBJ1-4; cdr3_aa: CASSQSLATNEKLFF
v_call: TRBV5-1; j_call: TRBJ2-7; cdr3_aa: CASSSGQGLYEQYF
v_call: TRBV28; j_call: TRBJ2-6; cdr3_aa: CASSFVGANVLTF
v_call: TRBV9; j_call: TRBJ2-3; cdr3_aa: CASSTDPDTQYF
v_call: TRBV11-2; j_call: TRBJ2-7; cdr3_aa: CASSLDSVRSYEQYF
v_call: TRBV29-1; j_call: TRBJ1-4; cdr3_aa: CSVGDGTGTGKLFF